This T cell receptor (beta chain) came from a study of post-analysis software for immune sequencing data. Unique-molecular-identifier-tagged TCR beta cDNA libraries were used. TCRdb used MiXCR to reprocess the PCR reads, holding one entry per CDR3 protein. The table includes approximately 570,000 distinct CDR3 sequences, about 44% detected once. With 0 bases removed from V and 7 bases from J, the gap between germline ends came to 16 bases. Germline V lookup: CDR1 SGHVS, CDR2 FNYEAQ. The CDR3 loop spans 16 amino acids. Overall study results and limits: In patients, TRBV5-6, TRBV5-1 and TRBV20-1 belonged to four or five TRBV segments found more frequently than in controls.

As concerns this clonotype: The antigen remains undetermined.

The sequence derives from a girl aged 10 to 17 with multiple sclerosis. Sequencing was carried out using blood. The chain carries TRBV7-6 and TRBJ2-1, with D maybe TRBD1 (6 bases). Here the CDR3 reads CASSLASRGTGNEQFF. The CDR3 DNA reads as TGTGCCAGCAGCTTAGCCTCCAGGGGCACGGGAAATGAGCAGTTCTTC.